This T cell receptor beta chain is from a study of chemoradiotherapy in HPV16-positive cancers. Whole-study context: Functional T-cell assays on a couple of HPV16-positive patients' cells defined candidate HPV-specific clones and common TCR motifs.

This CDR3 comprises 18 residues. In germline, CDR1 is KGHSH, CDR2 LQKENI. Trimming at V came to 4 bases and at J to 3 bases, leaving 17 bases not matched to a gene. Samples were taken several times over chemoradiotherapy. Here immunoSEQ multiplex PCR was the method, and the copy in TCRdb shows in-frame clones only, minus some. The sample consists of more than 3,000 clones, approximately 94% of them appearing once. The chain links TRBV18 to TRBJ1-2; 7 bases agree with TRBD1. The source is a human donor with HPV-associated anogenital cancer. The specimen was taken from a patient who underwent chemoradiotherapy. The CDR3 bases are TGTGCCAGCTCACTATCGACCGCCGGGGACAGAGCTTACTATGGCTACACCTTC. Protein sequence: CASSLSTAGDRAYYGYTF.